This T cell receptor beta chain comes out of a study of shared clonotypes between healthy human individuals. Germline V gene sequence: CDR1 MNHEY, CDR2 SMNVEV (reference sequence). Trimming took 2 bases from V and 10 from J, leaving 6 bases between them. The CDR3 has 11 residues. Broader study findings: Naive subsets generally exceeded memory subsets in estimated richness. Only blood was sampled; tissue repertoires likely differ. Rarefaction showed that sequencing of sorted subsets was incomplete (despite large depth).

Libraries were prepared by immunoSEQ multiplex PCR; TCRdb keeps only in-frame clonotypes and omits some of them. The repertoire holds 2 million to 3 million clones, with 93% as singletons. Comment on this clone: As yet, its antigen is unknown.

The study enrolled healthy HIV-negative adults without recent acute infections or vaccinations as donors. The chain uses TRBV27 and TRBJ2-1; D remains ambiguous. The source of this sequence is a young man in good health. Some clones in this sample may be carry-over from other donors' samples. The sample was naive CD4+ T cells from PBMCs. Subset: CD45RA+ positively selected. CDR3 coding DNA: TGTGCCAGCAGTTTAGTGGGGGAGCAGTTCTTC. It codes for CASSLVGEQFF.